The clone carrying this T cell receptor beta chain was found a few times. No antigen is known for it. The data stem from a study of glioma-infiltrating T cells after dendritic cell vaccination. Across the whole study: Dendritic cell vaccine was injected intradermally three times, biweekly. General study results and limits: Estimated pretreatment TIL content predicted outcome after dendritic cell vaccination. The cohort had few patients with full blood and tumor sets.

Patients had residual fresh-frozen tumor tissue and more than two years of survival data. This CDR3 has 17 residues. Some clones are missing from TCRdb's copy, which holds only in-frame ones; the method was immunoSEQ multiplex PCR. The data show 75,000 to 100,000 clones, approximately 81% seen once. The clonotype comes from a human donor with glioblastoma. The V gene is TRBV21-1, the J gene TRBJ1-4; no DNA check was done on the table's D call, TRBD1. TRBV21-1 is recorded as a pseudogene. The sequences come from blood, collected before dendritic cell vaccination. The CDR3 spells CASSKGGTAKGDEKLFF. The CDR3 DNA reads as TGTGCCAGCAGCAAAGGGGGGACAGCGAAAGGGGATGAAAAACTGTTTTTT.